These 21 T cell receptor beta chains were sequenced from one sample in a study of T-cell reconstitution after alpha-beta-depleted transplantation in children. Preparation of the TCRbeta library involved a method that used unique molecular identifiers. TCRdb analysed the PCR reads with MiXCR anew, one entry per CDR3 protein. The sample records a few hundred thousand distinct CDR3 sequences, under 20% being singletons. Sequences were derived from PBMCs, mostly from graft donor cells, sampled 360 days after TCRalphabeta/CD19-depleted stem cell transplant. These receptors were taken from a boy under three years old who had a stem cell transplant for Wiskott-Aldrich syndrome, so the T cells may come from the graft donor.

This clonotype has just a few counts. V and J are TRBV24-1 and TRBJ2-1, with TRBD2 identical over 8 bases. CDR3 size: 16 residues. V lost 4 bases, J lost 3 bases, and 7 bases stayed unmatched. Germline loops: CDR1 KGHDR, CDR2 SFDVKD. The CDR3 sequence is CATSDPGTRNYNEQFF. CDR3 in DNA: TGTGCCACCAGTGACCCCGGGACTAGGAACTACAATGAGCAGTTCTTC.

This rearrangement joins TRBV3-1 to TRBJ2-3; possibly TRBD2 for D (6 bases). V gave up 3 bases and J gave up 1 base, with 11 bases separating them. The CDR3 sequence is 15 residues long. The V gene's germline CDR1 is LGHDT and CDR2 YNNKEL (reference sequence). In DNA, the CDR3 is TGTGCCAGCAGCCACCGCGGGGACCGCACAGATACGCAGTATTTT. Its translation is CASSHRGDRTDTQYF.

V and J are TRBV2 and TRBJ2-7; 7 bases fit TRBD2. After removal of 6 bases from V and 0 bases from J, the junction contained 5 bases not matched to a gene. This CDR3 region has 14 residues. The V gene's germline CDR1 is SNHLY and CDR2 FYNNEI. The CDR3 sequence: CASRPAGISYEQYF. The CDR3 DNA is TGTGCCAGCAGACCAGCGGGGATCTCCTACGAGCAGTACTTC.

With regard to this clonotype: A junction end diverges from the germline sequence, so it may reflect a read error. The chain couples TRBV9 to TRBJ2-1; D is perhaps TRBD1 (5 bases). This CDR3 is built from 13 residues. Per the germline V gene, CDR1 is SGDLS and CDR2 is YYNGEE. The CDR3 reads CASRVAAGYEQFF. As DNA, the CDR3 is TGTGCCAGCAGAGTAGCCGCAGGGTATGAGCAGTTCTTC.

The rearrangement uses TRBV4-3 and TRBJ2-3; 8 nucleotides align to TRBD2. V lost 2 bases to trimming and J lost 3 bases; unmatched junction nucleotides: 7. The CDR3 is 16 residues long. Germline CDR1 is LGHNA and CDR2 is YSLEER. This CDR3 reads CASSQLLREGTDTQYF. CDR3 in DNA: TGCGCCAGCAGCCAATTACTCCGGGAGGGGACAGATACGCAGTATTTT.

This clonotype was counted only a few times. The CDR3 region has the DNA TGTGCCAGCAGTCAGGACAGGGGGTACAATGAGCAGTTCTTC. Its translation: CASSQDRGYNEQFF. The rearrangement links TRBV6-2 or TRBV6-3 to TRBJ2-1; 10 nucleotides align to TRBD1. CDR3 size: 14 residues. Germline V CDR1 and CDR2: MNHEY, SVGEGT. Trimming removed 5 bases from V and 4 bases from J; junction bases left unmatched: 2.

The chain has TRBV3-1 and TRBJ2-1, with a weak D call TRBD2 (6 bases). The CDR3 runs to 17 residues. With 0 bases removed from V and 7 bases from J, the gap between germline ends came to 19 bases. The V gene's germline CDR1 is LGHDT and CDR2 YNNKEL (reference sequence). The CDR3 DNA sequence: TGTGCCAGCAGCCAAGATCACGTTGCGCGGGGCCGGAATGAGCAGTTCTTC. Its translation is CASSQDHVARGRNEQFF.

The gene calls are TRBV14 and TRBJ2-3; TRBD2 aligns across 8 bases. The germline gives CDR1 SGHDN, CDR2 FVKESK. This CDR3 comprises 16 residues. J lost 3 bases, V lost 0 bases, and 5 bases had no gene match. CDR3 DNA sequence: TGTGCCAGCAGCCAAGATAGCGGGATTGGGACAGATACGCAGTATTTT. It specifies CASSQDSGIGTDTQYF.

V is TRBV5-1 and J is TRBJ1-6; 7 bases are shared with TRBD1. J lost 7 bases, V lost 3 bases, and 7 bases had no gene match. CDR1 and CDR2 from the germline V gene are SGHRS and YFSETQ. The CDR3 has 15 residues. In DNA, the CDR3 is TGCGCCAGCAGCTCTGACAGGGCCACGAATTCACCCCTCCACTTT. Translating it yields CASSSDRATNSPLHF.

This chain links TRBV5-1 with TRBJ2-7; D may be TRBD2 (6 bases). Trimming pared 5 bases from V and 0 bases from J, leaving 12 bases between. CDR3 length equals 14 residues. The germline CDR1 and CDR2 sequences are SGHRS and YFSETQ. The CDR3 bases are TGCGCCAGCAGAATTGGACTATCCTCCTACGAGCAGTACTTC. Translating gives CASRIGLSSYEQYF.

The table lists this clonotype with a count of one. The CDR3 DNA is TGTGCCATCAGTGGGGAGGACAGGGCCTCCTACAATGAGCAGTTCTTC. It specifies CAISGEDRASYNEQFF. The chain has TRBV10-3 and TRBJ2-1, with 8 bases lining up with TRBD1. The CDR3 consists of 16 residues. V was clipped by 4 bases and J by 0 bases; unmatched bases: 5. Germline V gene sequence: CDR1 ENHRY, CDR2 SYGVKD.

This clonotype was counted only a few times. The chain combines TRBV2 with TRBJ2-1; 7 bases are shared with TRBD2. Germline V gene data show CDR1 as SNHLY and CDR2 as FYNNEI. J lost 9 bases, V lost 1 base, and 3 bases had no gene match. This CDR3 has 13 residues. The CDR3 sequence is CASSEEGGGEQFF. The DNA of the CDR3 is TGTGCCAGCAGTGAAGAGGGCGGGGGTGAGCAGTTCTTC. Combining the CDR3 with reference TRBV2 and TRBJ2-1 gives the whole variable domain EPEVTQTPSHQVTQMGQEVILRCVPISNHLYFYWYRQILGQKVEFLVSFYNNEISEKSEIFDDQFSVERPDGSNFTLKIRSTKLEDSAMYFCASSEEGGGEQFFGPGTRLTVL.

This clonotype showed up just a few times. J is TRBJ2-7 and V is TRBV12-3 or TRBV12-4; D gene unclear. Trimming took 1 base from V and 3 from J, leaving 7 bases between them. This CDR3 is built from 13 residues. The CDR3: CASSLVGHYEQYF. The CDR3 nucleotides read TGTGCCAGCAGTTTAGTTGGGCACTACGAGCAGTACTTC.

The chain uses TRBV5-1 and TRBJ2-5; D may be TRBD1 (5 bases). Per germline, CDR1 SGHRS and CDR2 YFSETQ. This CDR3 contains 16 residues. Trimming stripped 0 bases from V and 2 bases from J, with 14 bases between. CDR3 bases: TGCGCCAGCAGCTTGGGCAGGGTTGAGGCTCAAGAGACCCAGTACTTC. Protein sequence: CASSLGRVEAQETQYF.

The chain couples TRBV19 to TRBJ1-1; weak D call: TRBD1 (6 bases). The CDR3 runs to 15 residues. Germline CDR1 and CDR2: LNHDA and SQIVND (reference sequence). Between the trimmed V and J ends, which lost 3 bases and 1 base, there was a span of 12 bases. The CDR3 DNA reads TGTGCCAGTAGTATGCGACAGGCCACGAACACTGAAGCTTTCTTT. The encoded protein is CASSMRQATNTEAFF.

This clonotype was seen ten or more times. DNA for the CDR3: TGTGCCACCAGCAGAGATCTCCCCTTGACAGGGAACTATGGCTACACCTTC. It is translated as CATSRDLPLTGNYGYTF. The genes are TRBV15 and TRBJ1-2; 7 bases agree with TRBD1. This CDR3 has 17 residues. The trim removed 0 bases at V and 2 bases at J, leaving 9 bases unmatched. The germline gives CDR1 LNHNV, CDR2 YYDKDF (reference sequence).

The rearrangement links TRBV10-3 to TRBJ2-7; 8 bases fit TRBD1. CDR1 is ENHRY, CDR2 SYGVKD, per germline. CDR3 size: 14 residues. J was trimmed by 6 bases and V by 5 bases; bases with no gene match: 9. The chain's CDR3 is CAISQGARDREQYF. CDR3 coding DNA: TGTGCCATCAGTCAGGGGGCCAGGGACCGCGAGCAGTACTTC.

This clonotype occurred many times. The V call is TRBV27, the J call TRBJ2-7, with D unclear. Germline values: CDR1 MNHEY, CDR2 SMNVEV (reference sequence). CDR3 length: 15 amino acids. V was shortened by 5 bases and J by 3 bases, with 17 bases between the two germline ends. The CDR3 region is CASSPQGQVGYEQYF. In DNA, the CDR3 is TGTGCCAGCAGTCCCCAAGGGCAGGTCGGCTACGAGCAGTACTTC.

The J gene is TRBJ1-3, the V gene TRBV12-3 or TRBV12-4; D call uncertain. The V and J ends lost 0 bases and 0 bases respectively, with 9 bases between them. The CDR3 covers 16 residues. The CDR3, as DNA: TGTGCCAGCAGTTTAGCGCTTTCGGGCTCTGGAAACACCATATATTTT. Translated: CASSLALSGSGNTIYF.

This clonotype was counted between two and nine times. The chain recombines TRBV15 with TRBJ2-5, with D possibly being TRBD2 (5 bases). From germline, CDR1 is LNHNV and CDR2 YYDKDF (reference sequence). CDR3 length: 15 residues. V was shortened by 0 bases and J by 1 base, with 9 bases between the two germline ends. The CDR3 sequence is CATSRDGRSQETQYF. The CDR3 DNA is TGTGCCACCAGCAGAGATGGGAGATCCCAAGAGACCCAGTACTTC.

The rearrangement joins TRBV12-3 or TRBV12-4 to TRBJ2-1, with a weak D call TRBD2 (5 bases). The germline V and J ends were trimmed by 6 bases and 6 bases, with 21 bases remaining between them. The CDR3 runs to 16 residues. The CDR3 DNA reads TGTGCCAGCAGACAATTCGTAATCGACTACACCAATGAGCAGTTCTTC. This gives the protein CASRQFVIDYTNEQFF.